These 23 T cell receptor beta chains were all obtained from the same sample, sequenced in a study of T cell clonality in common variable immunodeficiency. The protocol was immunoSEQ multiplex PCR, while the TCRdb copy is restricted to in-frame clones and leaves out a portion. The sample yields around 29,000 clones, without any singletons. The sequencing sample was made of peripheral blood mononuclear cells. These receptors came from a person aged 18 to 75 in good health.

This clone was observed many times. The read is 3 residues too short to cover the CDR3 end, so that end is filled in from the germline J gene. The chain links TRBV30 to TRBJ2-5; a weak D match, TRBD2 (5 bases). V gave up 0 bases and J gave up 5 bases, with 10 bases separating them. The germline gives CDR1 GTSNPN, CDR2 SVGIG (reference sequence). The CDR3 is 13 residues long. Partial CDR3 DNA: TGTGCCTGGAGTGTTCGGGGTGGGGAGACC. This gives the protein CAWSVRGGET. The whole CDR3 is CAWSVRGGETQYF.

The table lists this clone with many counts. The read terminates 3 residues before the CDR3 end, so the remaining end is supplied by the germline J gene. This chain links TRBV5-1 with TRBJ1-6, with D unclear. The CDR3 totals 11 residues. With 2 bases removed from V and 12 bases from J, the gap between germline ends came to 6 bases. Per germline, CDR1 SGHRS and CDR2 YFSETQ. CDR3 DNA (partial): TGCGCCAGCAGCTTACAAGGACCC. Protein: CASSLQGP. The full CDR3 protein is CASSLQGPLHF.

A note on this clone: Sequencing ends 3 residues short of the CDR3 end; the germline J gene provides the rest. The same CDR3 is also encoded by other DNA sequences in this sample. The V and J genes are TRBV7-9 and TRBJ2-5; 12 bases fit TRBD1. The V gene end was trimmed by 1 base and the J gene end by 5 bases; junction bases not matched to a gene: 2. Per the germline V gene, CDR1 is SEHNR and CDR2 is FQNEAQ (reference sequence). There are 15 residues in the CDR3. Incomplete CDR3 DNA: TGTGCCAGCAGCTTAGAGGGACAGGGGGCTGAGACC. The encoded protein is CASSLEGQGAET. In full, the CDR3 reads CASSLEGQGAETQYF. Variable domain in full (rest from reference TRBV7-9 and TRBJ2-5): DTGVSQNPRHKITKRGQNVTFRCDPISEHNRLYWYRQTLGQGPEFLTYFQNEAQLEKSRLLSDRFSAERPKGSFSTLEIQRTEQGDSAMYLCASSLEGQGAETQYFGPGTRLLVL.

Points on this clone: The read is 3 residues too short to cover the CDR3 end, so that end is filled in from the germline J gene. This rearrangement joins TRBV11-3 to TRBJ1-1, with D uncertain. Germline CDR1 reads SGHNT; CDR2 reads YENEEA. The CDR3 totals 12 residues. The CDR3 DNA, read in part, is TGTGCCAGCAGCTTAGATGGACTAGGG. This codes for CASSLDGLG. The complete CDR3 protein is CASSLDGLGAFF.

This clone came up many times. The read ends 3 residues before the CDR3 terminus; that terminus is restored from the germline J gene. V and J are TRBV19 and TRBJ2-7; 11 bases agree with TRBD1. Germline assignment: CDR1 LNHDA and CDR2 SQIVND (reference sequence). The CDR3 sequence is 16 residues long. Trimming cost V 4 bases and J 4 bases; bases outside gene matches: 9. This CDR3 is CASSTRRDRGVYEQYF. The covered CDR3 bases are TGTGCCAGTAGTACCCGCCGGGACAGGGGGGTTTACGAG.

Remarks on this clone: This sequence may be a read error, since a much larger clone differs from it by one base. Coverage ceases 3 residues before the CDR3 finishes, and the germline J gene fills in the end. The rearrangement uses TRBV19 and TRBJ2-3, with TRBD1 identical over 8 bases. The CDR3 sequence is 14 residues long. CDR1 LNHDA and CDR2 SQIVND come from the germline V gene (reference sequence). The CDR3: CASSKDRALRPQYF. The sequenced part of the CDR3 DNA is TGTGCCAGTAGTAAGGACAGGGCCTTGAGGCCG.

This clone appeared a few times. This clone may be a read error of a much larger clone one base away. The read stops 3 residues short of the end of the CDR3; the missing end is completed from the germline J gene. The chain is built from TRBV19 and TRBJ1-4; D may be TRBD1 (5 bases). Germline-derived CDR1 and CDR2 are LNHDA and SQIVND (reference sequence). This CDR3 has 15 residues. This chain's CDR3 is CASSIFFSGANVLFF. Incomplete CDR3 DNA: TGTGCCAGTAGTATTTTCTTTTCTGGGGCCAACGTA.

This clone was observed at least ten times. The observed sequence ends 3 residues before the CDR3 terminus, with the missing tail filled in from the germline J gene. This chain uses TRBV7-9 with TRBJ1-2, with TRBD1 matching 10 bases. The CDR3 runs to 14 residues. With V trimmed by 5 bases and J by 3 bases, 3 bases remained unmatched. CDR1 and CDR2 from the germline V gene are SEHNR and FQNEAQ (reference sequence). CDR3 bases read: TGTGCCAGCAGCCGACAGGGGGCCGACTATGGC. This encodes CASSRQGADYG. Given in full, the CDR3 is CASSRQGADYGYTF.

This clone was counted many times. The read ends 3 residues before the CDR3 terminus; that terminus is restored from the germline J gene. The V call is TRBV7-9, the J call TRBJ1-5; 7 bases match TRBD1. CDR3 size: 15 residues. V shed 1 base, J shed 4 bases, and the junction held 4 bases outside the gene matches. Germline V CDR1 and CDR2: SEHNR, FQNEAQ (reference sequence). The sequenced CDR3 bases are TGTGCCAGCAGCTTAGGGCAGGGGGTTAATCAGCCC. Translated, it gives CASSLGQGVNQP. The full CDR3 sequence reads CASSLGQGVNQPQHF.

This clone was counted ten times or more. The CDR3 loop is CSVWVRGQEKLFF. The part of the CDR3 DNA that was read is TGCAGTGTGTGGGTCAGGGGTCAAGAAAAA. This rearrangement joins TRBV20-1 to TRBJ1-4; D possibly corresponds to TRBD1 (6 bases). With the read ending 3 residues before the CDR3 end, the germline J gene is used to fill in that end. V shed 7 bases and J shed 8 bases, with 17 bases lying between them. The CDR3 spans 13 residues. The germline V gene encodes CDR1 DFQATT and CDR2 SNEGSKA (reference sequence).

Only a few counts were recorded for this clone. The CDR3 goes on 3 residues after the read ends, and that part is filled in from the germline J gene. The chain joins TRBV19 to TRBJ2-3, with D possibly matching TRBD2 (6 bases). Germline V gene sequence: CDR1 LNHDA, CDR2 SQIVND (reference sequence). The CDR3 has 13 residues. V lost 8 bases, J lost 1 base, and 10 bases lay in between. The CDR3 spells CASGGWGTDTQYF. The CDR3 DNA, read in part, is TGTGCCAGTGGGGGGTGGGGCACAGATACG.

By frequency in the sample, this clone is medium-sized. The read is 3 residues too short to cover the CDR3 end, so that end is filled in from the germline J gene. This chain uses TRBV5-1 with TRBJ2-7; the match to TRBD1 covers 7 bases. The CDR3 runs to 16 residues. The junction had 6 bases not matched to a gene; V was cut back by 0 bases and J by 0 bases. In germline, CDR1 is SGHRS, CDR2 YFSETQ. The CDR3 region is CASSLAEQGISYEQYF. Partial CDR3 DNA: TGCGCCAGCAGCTTGGCCGAACAGGGGATCTCCTACGAG.

This clone was recorded many times. The read ends 3 residues before the CDR3 terminus; that terminus is restored from the germline J gene. The chain employs TRBV20-1 and TRBJ2-7; 7 bases are a match to TRBD1. The CDR3 has 16 residues. CDR1 and CDR2 from the germline V gene are DFQATT and SNEGSKA (reference sequence). Trimming removed 0 bases from V and 4 bases from J; junction bases left unmatched: 12. The CDR3 DNA, read in part, is TGCAGTGCTAGAGATCCACAAAGACAGGGTGGGTACGAG. Translating it yields CSARDPQRQGGYE. The full CDR3 is CSARDPQRQGGYEQYF.

The sample holds many counts of this clone. The read finishes 3 residues shy of the CDR3 end, and the germline J gene is used to complete it. The V and J genes are TRBV29-1 and TRBJ2-7; 7 bases are shared with TRBD1. This CDR3 comprises 12 residues. V trimming: 7 bases; J trimming: 6 bases; junction bases outside the gene matches: 9. Germline lookup yields CDR1 SQVTM and CDR2 ANQGSEA. The CDR3 protein is CSASGQRREQYF. Incomplete CDR3 DNA: TGCAGCGCCTCGGGACAGCGGCGCGAG.

Partial CDR3 DNA: TGTGCCACCGGACAGGGGGACTATGGC. It encodes CATGQGDYG. The whole CDR3 protein is CATGQGDYGYTF. The chain recombines TRBV7-9 with TRBJ1-2; 10 nucleotides match TRBD1. The CDR3 goes on 3 residues after the read ends, and that part is filled in from the germline J gene. The ends lost 10 bases at V and 3 bases at J; junction bases unmatched: 2. In germline, CDR1 is SEHNR, CDR2 FQNEAQ (reference sequence). The CDR3 has 12 amino acids.

Concerning this clone itself: From the germline J gene comes the end of the CDR3, since the read stops 3 residues before it. This chain links TRBV7-6 with TRBJ2-3; 7 bases line up with TRBD2. This CDR3 spans 15 amino acids. Germline V gene lookup returns CDR1 SGHVS and CDR2 FNYEAQ. CDR3 amino acids: CASSFRDYHGETQYF. The sequenced CDR3 bases are TGTGCCAGCAGCTTCCGGGACTACCATGGGGAGACG.

This clone was observed many times. The DNA ends 3 residues before the CDR3 does, and the rest of the CDR3 is filled in from the germline J gene. This chain links TRBV14 with TRBJ1-1; TRBD1 is a possible D gene (6 bases). Germline V gene data show CDR1 as SGHDN and CDR2 as FVKESK. CDR3 size: 12 residues. CDR3 amino acids: CASSQGGAKAFF. CDR3 DNA (partial): TGTGCCAGCAGCCAGGGGGGGGCTAAG.

This clone was seen many times. The CDR3 goes on 3 residues after the read ends, and that part is filled in from the germline J gene. The rearrangement uses TRBV7-3 and TRBJ2-2, with a tentative D call TRBD1 (6 bases). The V and J ends lost 5 bases and 3 bases respectively, with 10 bases between them. The germline CDR1 and CDR2 sequences are SGHTA and FQGTGA. This CDR3 is 14 amino acids long. CDR3 DNA (partial): TGTGCCAGCAGCCGAGGGGGAGACACCGGGGAG. Its protein is CASSRGGDTGE. The full CDR3 reads CASSRGGDTGELFF. Full variable domain (remainder filled in from reference TRBV7-3 and TRBJ2-2): GAGVSQTPSNKVTEKGKYVELRCDPISGHTALYWYRQSLGQGPEFLIYFQGTGAADDSGLPNDRFFAVRPEGSVSTLKIQRTERGDSAVYLCASSRGGDTGELFFGEGSRLTVL.

The sample holds many counts of this clone. The read ends 3 residues shy of where the CDR3 ends; the end is completed using the germline J gene. V usage is TRBV30 and J usage is TRBJ1-2, with no clear D. Trimming took off 4 bases at V and 7 bases at J, with 16 bases between the two ends. The germline V gene has CDR1 GTSNPN and CDR2 SVGIG (reference sequence). This CDR3 contains 13 residues. The covered CDR3 bases are TGTGCCTGGATAGTAGCGGACGGGAGTGGC. Protein: CAWIVADGSG. The CDR3, in full, reads CAWIVADGSGYTF.

This clone was recorded a few times. The read terminates 3 residues before the CDR3 end, so the remaining end is supplied by the germline J gene. The rearrangement links TRBV5-5 to TRBJ1-6; 8 bases are shared with TRBD1. The V gene's germline CDR1 is SGHKS and CDR2 YYEKEE (reference sequence). The CDR3 contains 14 residues. With 3 bases clipped from V and 10 bases from J, the junction kept 6 bases outside the gene matches. The DNA read from the CDR3 is TGTGCCAGCAGCTGGACAGGGCTCGGGTCACCC. This codes for CASSWTGLGSP. The entire CDR3 protein reads CASSWTGLGSPLHF.

This clone was recorded a few times. The CDR3 end falls 3 residues outside the read, so it is completed with the germline J gene. The V and J genes are TRBV18 and TRBJ1-1, with D possibly matching TRBD1 (6 bases). Trimming left V 2 bases short and J 1 base short, with 14 bases between. Germline assignment: CDR1 KGHSH and CDR2 LQKENI. This CDR3 contains 16 residues. CDR3 bases read: TGTGCCAGCTCACCAACCGCGGGACAACGGAACACTGAA. This gives the protein CASSPTAGQRNTE. The full CDR3 protein is CASSPTAGQRNTEAFF.

Points on this clone: The read falls 3 residues short of the CDR3 end, and the missing part is taken from the germline J gene. V and J are TRBV30 and TRBJ2-2, with 9 positions matching TRBD1. This CDR3 is 13 amino acids long. Germline values: CDR1 GTSNPN, CDR2 SVGIG (reference sequence). The CDR3 bases that were read are TGTGCCTGGAGTGTACAGGGGGCTGAAAAG. Translating gives CAWSVQGAEK. The entire CDR3 reads CAWSVQGAEKLFF.

This clone was found many times. The read comes to an end 3 residues before the CDR3 does, leaving the germline J gene to fill in the end. V and J are TRBV19 and TRBJ1-2; unclear D gene. The CDR3 loop spans 15 amino acids. V dropped 5 bases and J dropped 4 bases, with 17 bases sitting between them. CDR1 and CDR2 (germline): LNHDA, SQIVND (reference sequence). The sequenced CDR3 bases are TGTGCCAGTAGTCCAGGAGGCAGCCTCCCCTATGGC. This gives the protein CASSPGGSLPYG. The entire CDR3 reads CASSPGGSLPYGYTF.